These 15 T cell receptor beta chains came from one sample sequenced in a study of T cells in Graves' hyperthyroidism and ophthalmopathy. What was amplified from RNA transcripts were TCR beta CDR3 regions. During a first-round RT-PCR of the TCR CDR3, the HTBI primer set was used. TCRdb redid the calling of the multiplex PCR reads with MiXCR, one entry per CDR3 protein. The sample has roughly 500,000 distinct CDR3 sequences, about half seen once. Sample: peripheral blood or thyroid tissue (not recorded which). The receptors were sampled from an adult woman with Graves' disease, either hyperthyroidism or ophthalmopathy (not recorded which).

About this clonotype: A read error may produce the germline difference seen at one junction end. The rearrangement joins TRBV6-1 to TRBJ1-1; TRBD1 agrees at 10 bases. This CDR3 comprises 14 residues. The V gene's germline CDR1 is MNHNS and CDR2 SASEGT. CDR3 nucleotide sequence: TGTGCCATCAGTGAGGACAGGGGGTCGACTGAAGCTTTCTTT. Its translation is CAISEDRGSTEAFF.

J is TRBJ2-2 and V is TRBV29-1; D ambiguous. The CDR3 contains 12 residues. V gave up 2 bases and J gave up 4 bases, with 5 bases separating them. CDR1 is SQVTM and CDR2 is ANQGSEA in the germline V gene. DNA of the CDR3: TGCAGCGTTGAACTGGGCACCGGGGAGCTGTTTTTT. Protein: CSVELGTGELFF.

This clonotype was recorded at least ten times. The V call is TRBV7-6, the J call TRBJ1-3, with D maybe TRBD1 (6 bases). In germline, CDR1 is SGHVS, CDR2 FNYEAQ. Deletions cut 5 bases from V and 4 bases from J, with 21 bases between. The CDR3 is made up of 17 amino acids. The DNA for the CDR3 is TGTGCCAGCAGCCTTCGGGGGGCCTCCCCGGGGGGAAACACCATATATTTT. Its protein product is CASSLRGASPGGNTIYF. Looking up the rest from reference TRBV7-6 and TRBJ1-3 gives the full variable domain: GAGVSQSPRYKVTKRGQDVALRCDPISGHVSLYWYRQALGQGPEFLTYFNYEAQQDKSGLPNDRFSAERPEGSISTLTIQRTEQRDSAMYRCASSLRGASPGGNTIYFGEGSWLTVV.

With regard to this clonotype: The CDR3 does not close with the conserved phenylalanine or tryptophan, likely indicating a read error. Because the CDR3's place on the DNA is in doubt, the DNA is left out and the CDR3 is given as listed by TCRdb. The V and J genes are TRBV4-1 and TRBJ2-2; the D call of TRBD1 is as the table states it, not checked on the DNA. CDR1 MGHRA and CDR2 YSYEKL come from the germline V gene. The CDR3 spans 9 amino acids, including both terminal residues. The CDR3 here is CASSPAGGR.

The CDR3 reads CASSFGHLEKLFF. The CDR3 coding sequence is TGTGCCAGCAGCTTCGGACACCTAGAAAAACTGTTTTTT. The chain uses TRBV7-8 and TRBJ1-4, with D maybe TRBD1 (5 bases). The CDR3 consists of 13 residues. Deletions cut 3 bases from V and 8 bases from J, with 10 bases between. Germline V gene lookup returns CDR1 SGHVS and CDR2 FQNEAQ.

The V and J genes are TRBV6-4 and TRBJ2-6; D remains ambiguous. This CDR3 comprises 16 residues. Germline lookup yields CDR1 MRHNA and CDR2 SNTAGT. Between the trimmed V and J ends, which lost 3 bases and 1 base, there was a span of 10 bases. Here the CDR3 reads CASSEGWMSGANVLTF. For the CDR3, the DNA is TGTGCCAGCAGTGAAGGTTGGATGTCTGGGGCCAACGTCCTGACTTTC.

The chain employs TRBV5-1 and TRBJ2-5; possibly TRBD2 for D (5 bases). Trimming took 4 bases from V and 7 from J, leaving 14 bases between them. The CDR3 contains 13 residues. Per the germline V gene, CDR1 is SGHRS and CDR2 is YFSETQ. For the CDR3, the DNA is TGCGCCAGCAGCCAATGGGGAGTAGGGACCCAGTACTTC. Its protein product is CASSQWGVGTQYF.

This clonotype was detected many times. The CDR3: CASSVAPGITEAFF. The CDR3 nucleotides are TGTGCCAGCAGCGTAGCTCCAGGGATCACTGAAGCTTTCTTT. The rearrangement joins TRBV9 to TRBJ1-1, with a weak D call TRBD1 (5 bases). The CDR3 totals 14 residues. V lost 0 bases and J lost 4, with 10 bases in between. Germline V gene data show CDR1 as SGDLS and CDR2 as YYNGEE.

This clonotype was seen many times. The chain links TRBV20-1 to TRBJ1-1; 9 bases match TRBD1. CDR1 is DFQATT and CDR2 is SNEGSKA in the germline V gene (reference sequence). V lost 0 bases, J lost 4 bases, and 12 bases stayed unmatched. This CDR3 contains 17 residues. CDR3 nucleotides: TGCAGTGCTAGAGAGGAGTTTCGGGACAGGGAAAGCACTGAAGCTTTCTTT. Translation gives CSAREEFRDRESTEAFF.

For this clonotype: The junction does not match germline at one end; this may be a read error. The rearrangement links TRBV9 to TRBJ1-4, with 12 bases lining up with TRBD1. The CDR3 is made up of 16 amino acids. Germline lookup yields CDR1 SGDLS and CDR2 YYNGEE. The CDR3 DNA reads TGCGCCAGCAGCCAAGGGACAGGGGGCATCGTCGGTGAACTGTTTTTT. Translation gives CASSQGTGGIVGELFF. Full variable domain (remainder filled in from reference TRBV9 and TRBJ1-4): DSGVTQTPKHLITATGQRVTLRCSPRSGDLSVYWYQQSLDQGLQFLIQYYNGEERAKGNILERFSAQQFPDLHSELNLSSLELGDSALYFCASSQGTGGIVGELFFGSGTQLSVL.

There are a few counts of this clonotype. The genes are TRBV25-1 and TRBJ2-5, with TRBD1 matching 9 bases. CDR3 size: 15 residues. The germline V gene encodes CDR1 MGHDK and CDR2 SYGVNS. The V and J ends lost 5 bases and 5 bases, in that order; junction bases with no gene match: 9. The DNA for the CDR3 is TGTGCCAGCAGTAAGGGACAGGGCCGAGAGGAGACCCAGTACTTC. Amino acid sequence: CASSKGQGREETQYF.

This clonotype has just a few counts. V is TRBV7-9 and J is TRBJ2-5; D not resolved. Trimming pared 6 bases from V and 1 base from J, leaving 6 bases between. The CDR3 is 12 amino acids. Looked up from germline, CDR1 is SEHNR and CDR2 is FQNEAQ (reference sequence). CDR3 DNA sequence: TGTGCCAGCAGAGAGATCCAAGAGACCCAGTACTTC. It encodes CASREIQETQYF.

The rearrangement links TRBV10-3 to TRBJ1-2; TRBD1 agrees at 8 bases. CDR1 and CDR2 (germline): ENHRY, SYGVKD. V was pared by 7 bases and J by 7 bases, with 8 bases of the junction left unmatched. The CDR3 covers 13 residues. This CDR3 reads CAIMAGRGLGYTF. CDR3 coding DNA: TGTGCCATCATGGCCGGCAGGGGGCTTGGCTACACCTTC.

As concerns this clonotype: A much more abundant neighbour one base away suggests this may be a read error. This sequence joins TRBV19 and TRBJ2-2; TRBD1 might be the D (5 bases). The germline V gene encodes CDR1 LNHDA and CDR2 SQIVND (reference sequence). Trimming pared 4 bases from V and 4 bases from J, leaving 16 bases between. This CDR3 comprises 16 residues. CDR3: CASSRRQRASTGELFF. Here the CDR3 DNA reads TGTGCCAGTAGTAGGCGACAGAGAGCGAGCACCGGGGAGCTGTTTTTT. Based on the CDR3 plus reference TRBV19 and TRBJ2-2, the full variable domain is DGGITQSPKYLFRKEGQNVTLSCEQNLNHDAMYWYRQDPGQGLRLIYYSQIVNDFQKGDIAEGYSVSREKKESFPLTVTSAQKNPTAFYLCASSRRQRASTGELFFGEGSRLTVL.

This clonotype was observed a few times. The CDR3 loop is CASSQLASGYTQYF. Here the CDR3 DNA reads TGTGCCAGCAGCCAATTGGCTAGCGGATATACGCAGTATTTT. The chain carries TRBV7-3 and TRBJ2-3; the match to TRBD2 covers 7 bases. The germline gives CDR1 SGHTA, CDR2 FQGTGA. The CDR3 spans 14 residues. The V and J ends lost 5 bases and 7 bases, in that order; junction bases with no gene match: 9.